Following are 25 T cell receptor beta chains from one sample sequenced in a study of blood T cell repertoires in COVID-19. Measured with immunoSEQ multiplex PCR; TCRdb has only the in-frame clones, and not every one. The profile covers about 170,000 clones, with about 84% appearing a single time and about 12% taken by the ten largest. Sequenced material: PBMCs or T cells enriched from blood (not recorded which). The receptor source for this set is a man aged 50-60 years who had recovered from COVID-19.

This clone was observed once. The chain employs TRBV12-3 or TRBV12-4 and TRBJ2-1; perhaps TRBD2 as D (5 bases). This CDR3 is 13 amino acids long. V lost 9 bases, J lost 4 bases, and 13 bases lay in between. CDR3 protein: CASFRADYNEQFF. The CDR3 DNA is TGTGCCAGTTTCCGAGCGGATTACAATGAGCAGTTCTTC.

This CDR3 reads CASRPRGGAKGYTF. The CDR3 coding sequence is TGTGCCAGTAGACCGAGAGGGGGCGCAAAAGGCTACACCTTC. The chain is built from TRBV19 and TRBJ1-2; TRBD1 aligns across 7 bases. This CDR3 region has 14 residues. Germline CDR1 and CDR2: LNHDA and SQIVND (reference sequence). V lost 6 bases and J lost 8; bases outside the gene matches: 12.

The CDR3 region is CASSLGVGQGPQQYF. CDR3 DNA sequence: TGTGCCAGCAGCTTAGGTGTGGGACAGGGGCCTCAGCAGTACTTC. The chain employs TRBV5-4 and TRBJ2-7; TRBD1 agrees at 10 bases. CDR1 is SGHNT, CDR2 YYREEE, per germline (reference sequence). V gave up 2 bases and J gave up 8 bases; unmatched junction bases: 10. This CDR3 comprises 15 residues.

This chain joins TRBV7-2 and TRBJ1-1; tentative D call: TRBD1 (6 bases). Germline CDR1 and CDR2: SGHTA and FQGNSA. Trimming pared 7 bases from V and 2 bases from J, leaving 11 bases between. CDR3 length equals 13 residues. CDR3 in amino acids: CASNYGGNTEAFF. In DNA form, the CDR3 reads TGTGCCAGCAACTATGGGGGCAACACTGAAGCTTTCTTT.

This chain joins TRBV30 and TRBJ2-2; D gene unclear. This CDR3 is built from 13 residues. The germline gives CDR1 GTSNPN, CDR2 SVGIG (reference sequence). With 5 bases removed from V and 7 bases from J, the gap between germline ends came to 14 bases. The DNA of the CDR3 is TGTGCCTGGGCAGTTACCTACAGCGGGGAGCTGTTTTTT. Its translation is CAWAVTYSGELFF.

V and J are TRBV5-1 and TRBJ2-2, with a weak D call TRBD2 (5 bases). Germline CDR1 and CDR2: SGHRS and YFSETQ. This CDR3 contains 14 residues. Trimming shortened V by 4 bases and J by 0 bases, and 7 bases separated the two germline ends. The CDR3 DNA is TGCGCCAGCAGCATCGGGGCGAACACCGGGGAGCTGTTTTTT. Translation gives CASSIGANTGELFF. Filled out from reference TRBV5-1 and TRBJ2-2, the complete variable domain reads KAGVTQTPRYLIKTRGQQVTLSCSPISGHRSVSWYQQTPGQGLQFLFEYFSETQRNKGNFPGRFSGRQFSNSRSEMNVSTLELGDSALYLCASSIGANTGELFFGEGSRLTVL.

This clone was observed many times. The chain couples TRBV6-4 to TRBJ2-2; D is perhaps TRBD2 (5 bases). The CDR3 is 13 residues long. Germline CDR1 MRHNA, CDR2 SNTAGT. V lost 4 bases and J 3 bases, leaving 6 bases between the germline ends. Here the CDR3 reads CASSGGDTGELFF. The CDR3 nucleotides are TGTGCCAGCAGTGGGGGAGACACCGGGGAGCTGTTTTTT.

The rearrangement links TRBV4-1 to TRBJ2-5; 7 bases map to TRBD1. The CDR3 sequence is 13 residues long. From germline, CDR1 is MGHRA and CDR2 YSYEKL. After removal of 4 bases from V and 8 bases from J, the junction contained 7 bases not matched to a gene. This CDR3 reads CASSRTGQGTQYF. The CDR3 DNA reads TGCGCCAGCAGCCGGACAGGCCAGGGAACCCAGTACTTC.

The CDR3 loop reads CASSQAVNSNYGYTF. In DNA, the CDR3 is TGTGCCAGCAGCCAAGCCGTGAACAGCAACTATGGCTACACCTTC. The chain recombines TRBV3-1 (or the pseudogene TRBV3-2) with TRBJ1-2, with D unclear. This CDR3 spans 15 amino acids. V lost 1 base, J lost 2 bases, and 11 bases lay in between. Per germline, CDR1 LGHDT and CDR2 YNNKEL (reference sequence).

This sequence joins TRBV29-1 and TRBJ2-3, with D possibly TRBD1 on 6 matching bases. Looked up from germline, CDR1 is SQVTM and CDR2 is ANQGSEA. V gave up 8 bases and J gave up 0 bases, with 15 bases separating them. The CDR3 has 14 residues. CDR3 sequence (DNA): TGCAGCTCCTCGACAGGCGGTAGCACAGATACGCAGTATTTT. It yields the protein CSSSTGGSTDTQYF.

This chain uses TRBV2 with TRBJ2-1; TRBD2 aligns across 7 bases. The CDR3 sequence is 14 residues long. Germline values: CDR1 SNHLY, CDR2 FYNNEI. V dropped 6 bases and J dropped 6; count of bases not matched to a gene: 8. The CDR3 region is CASRALTGGNEQFF. Here the CDR3 DNA reads TGTGCCAGCAGGGCCCTAACGGGGGGCAATGAGCAGTTCTTC.

The chain combines TRBV7-8 with TRBJ1-2; perhaps TRBD1 as D (6 bases). The germline CDR1 and CDR2 sequences are SGHVS and FQNEAQ. The V gene lost 5 bases and the J gene lost 4 bases, with 14 bases spanning the gap. This CDR3 region has 14 residues. CDR3: CASSPSRGPYGYTF. CDR3 in DNA: TGTGCCAGCAGCCCTTCCAGGGGCCCCTATGGCTACACCTTC.

This clone came up once. The V and J genes are TRBV27 and TRBJ1-2, with D maybe TRBD1 (6 bases). The V gene's germline CDR1 is MNHEY and CDR2 SMNVEV (reference sequence). V was pared by 5 bases and J by 2 bases, with 12 bases between. The CDR3 spans 14 residues. This chain's CDR3 is CASSTRTGNYGYTF. The CDR3 nucleotides are TGTGCCAGCAGTACCCGAACAGGGAACTATGGCTACACCTTC.

V gene TRBV7-4 combines with J gene TRBJ1-5; D call uncertain. With 5 bases removed from V and 6 bases from J, the gap between germline ends came to 14 bases. CDR1 and CDR2 (germline): SGHVT, SQSDAQ. The CDR3 runs 14 residues. The CDR3 bases are TGTGCCAGCAGCGGTGTGGTGGAGGGTCAGCCCCAGCATTTT. It is translated as CASSGVVEGQPQHF.

This chain connects TRBV18 to TRBJ1-1; no clear D gene. There are 15 residues in the CDR3. Trimming stripped 3 bases from V and 3 bases from J, with 14 bases between. Germline V gene sequence: CDR1 KGHSH, CDR2 LQKENI. The chain's CDR3 is CASSPRLGGDTEAFF. In DNA, the CDR3 is TGTGCCAGCTCACCCCGACTAGGCGGGGACACTGAAGCTTTCTTT.

The V and J genes are TRBV7-2 and TRBJ2-3; no definite D call. V shed 2 bases and J shed 2 bases, with 2 bases lying between them. CDR3 size: 12 residues. Germline V gene lookup returns CDR1 SGHTA and CDR2 FQGNSA. CDR3 region: CASSLYTDTQYF. CDR3 nucleotides: TGTGCCAGCAGCTTATACACAGATACGCAGTATTTT.

This clone appeared a single time. V usage is TRBV28 and J usage is TRBJ2-7, with D unresolved. Germline V CDR1 and CDR2: MDHEN, SYDVKM. The CDR3 extends over 11 amino acids. Trimming shortened V by 3 bases and J by 4 bases, and 4 bases separated the two germline ends. The CDR3 region is CASSLQYEQYF. The CDR3 coding sequence is TGTGCCAGCAGTTTGCAGTACGAGCAGTACTTC. Based on the CDR3 plus reference TRBV28 and TRBJ2-7, the full variable domain is DVKVTQSSRYLVKRTGEKVFLECVQDMDHENMFWYRQDPGLGLRLIYFSYDVKMKEKGDIPEGYSVSREKKERFSLILESASTNQTSMYLCASSLQYEQYFGPGTRLTVT.

The rearrangement links TRBV6-5 to TRBJ2-7, with TRBD2 as a possible D gene (6 bases). The CDR3 is 13 residues long. V was pared by 7 bases and J by 6 bases, with 16 bases between. Germline assignment: CDR1 MNHEY and CDR2 SVGAGI. CDR3 DNA: TGTGCCAGCACCCCGGGGGATTGGGTCGAGCAGTACTTC. Residues: CASTPGDWVEQYF.

The chain employs TRBV10-3 and TRBJ2-7; unclear D gene. V was cut by 4 bases and J by 5 bases, with 9 bases left in between. The CDR3 totals 12 residues. CDR1 is ENHRY and CDR2 is SYGVKD in the germline V gene. CDR3 sequence (DNA): TGTGCCATCAGTGTAGGTAGCCACGAGCAGTACTTC. This codes for CAISVGSHEQYF.

This chain uses TRBV19 with TRBJ1-5; TRBD1 matches 7 bases. Germline assignment: CDR1 LNHDA and CDR2 SQIVND (reference sequence). CDR3 size: 15 residues. With V trimmed by 4 bases and J by 0 bases, 3 bases remained unmatched. The CDR3 spells CASSTHRGSNQPQHF. The CDR3, as DNA: TGTGCCAGTAGTACCCACAGGGGTAGCAATCAGCCCCAGCATTTT.

This clone was seen only a few times. The rearrangement links TRBV5-3 to TRBJ2-5; TRBD1 agrees at 7 bases. TRBV5-3 is labeled an ORF, and its function is uncertain. J was trimmed by 2 bases and V by 4 bases; bases with no gene match: 2. The CDR3 length is 13 residues. CDR3 bases: TGTGCCAGAAGCCCGGACAGGCAAGAGACCCAGTACTTC. Translated: CARSPDRQETQYF.

The chain couples TRBV5-5 to TRBJ2-1; D is unclear. CDR3 length: 13 amino acids. The ends were cut back, 0 bases at V and 7 bases at J, with 8 bases in the middle. Germline values: CDR1 SGHKS, CDR2 YYEKEE (reference sequence). The CDR3: CASSLAPRNEQFF. Written as DNA, the CDR3 is TGTGCCAGCAGCTTGGCTCCGAGGAATGAGCAGTTCTTC.

This chain links TRBV3-1 (or the pseudogene TRBV3-2) with TRBJ2-3; maybe TRBD2 (5 bases). The CDR3 is 16 amino acids. With 4 bases removed from V and 0 bases from J, the gap between germline ends came to 14 bases. Germline CDR1 reads LGHDT; CDR2 reads YNNKEL (reference sequence). Here the CDR3 reads CASSPFSGSSTDTQYF. For the CDR3, the DNA is TGTGCCAGCAGCCCATTTTCGGGGTCTAGCACAGATACGCAGTATTTT.

The rearrangement joins TRBV9 to TRBJ1-6, with 8 bases matching TRBD1. The V gene's germline CDR1 is SGDLS and CDR2 YYNGEE. V trimming: 2 bases; J trimming: 7 bases; junction bases outside the gene matches: 5. The CDR3 totals 15 residues. CDR3 bases: TGTGCCAGCAGCGTTGGGGACAGGCCGAATTCACCCCTCCACTTT. Protein product: CASSVGDRPNSPLHF.

This CDR3 reads CASRWDSRQQFF. CDR3 DNA sequence: TGTGCCAGCAGATGGGACAGCCGTCAGCAGTTCTTC. V usage is TRBV6-4 and J usage is TRBJ2-1, with TRBD1 matching 7 bases. V lost 6 bases to trimming and J lost 11 bases; unmatched junction nucleotides: 7. This CDR3 has 12 amino acids. CDR1 MRHNA and CDR2 SNTAGT come from the germline V gene.